This TCR beta chain was sequenced in a study of cytomegalovirus exposure and HLA in healthy donors. General study points: A subsequent analysis found that TCR clusters from the first cohort also tended to co-occur in the 90 to 150 validation repertoires, with less than 95% of cluster scores above 0. Reports indicated that the classifier achieved high specificity and sensitivity in diagnosing cytomegalovirus status.

On this clone: Antigen unknown.

CDR3 length: 15 residues. CDR1 is MNHEY and CDR2 is SMNVEV in the germline V gene (reference sequence). With V trimmed by 4 bases and J by 3 bases, 8 bases remained unmatched. Clones were sequenced by immunoSEQ multiplex PCR, and TCRdb holds only the in-frame ones, with some missing. The table shows under 400,000 clones, with around 86% occurring only once. Sequencing was done on a sample of PBMCs. The sequence was obtained from a woman under 30 in good health and CMV-seronegative. The chain recombines TRBV27 with TRBJ2-5; 7 bases match TRBD1. The CDR3 spells CASSSASGGEETQYF. The CDR3 DNA reads TGTGCCAGCAGTTCAGCTTCAGGGGGTGAAGAGACCCAGTACTTC.